Below, one T cell receptor beta chain is given with its context. The antigen is not known. The protocol was immunoSEQ multiplex PCR, while the TCRdb copy is restricted to in-frame clones and leaves out a portion. The sample holds 740,000 or so clones; less than 80% are singletons and the top ten take 1.5% to 2%. Trimming pared 3 bases from V and 6 bases from J, leaving 4 bases between. The CDR3 sequence is 11 residues long. The germline gives CDR1 MNHEY, CDR2 SMNVEV (reference sequence). The data were taken from a study of shared clonotypes between healthy human individuals. General study points: Depth of sequencing was expected to influence donor clonotype sharing.

This clonotype was sampled from a woman aged 25-40 years in good health. The sequencing sample was made of memory CD4+ T cells sorted from blood. The subset denotes: CD45RA-negative fraction. The genes are TRBV27 and TRBJ2-3, with D unresolved. The CDR3 sequence: CASSFEDTQYF. The DNA of the CDR3 is TGTGCCAGCAGTTTTGAGGATACGCAGTATTTT.